Listed below are T cell receptor beta chains from one sample, sequenced in a study of T cells in localized non-small cell lung cancer. Only in-frame clones appear in the TCRdb table, and some are missing; sequencing was by immunoSEQ multiplex PCR. The sample lists some 30,000 clones; over 80% were seen once. The input for sequencing was PBMCs, taken before any cancer treatment. The receptors here all came from a man between 40 and 75 years old with stage II lung adenocarcinoma. CDR3s leave out the opening cysteine and the closing phenylalanine or tryptophan. The order of the fields is J gene, V gene, CDR3 protein.

j_call: TRBJ2-7
v_call: TRBV27
cdr3_aa: ASSLSPQGVYEQY

j_call: TRBJ1-5
v_call: TRBV5-4
cdr3_aa: ASSRDASPEPQH

j_call: TRBJ2-5
v_call: TRBV5-6
cdr3_aa: ASSLSSGRTGGETQY

j_call: TRBJ1-3
v_call: TRBV28
cdr3_aa: ASSDLGNTIY

j_call: TRBJ2-7
v_call: TRBV28
cdr3_aa: ASNDSYEQY

j_call: TRBJ2-7
v_call: TRBV7-9
cdr3_aa: ASSLGGRASSHEQY

j_call: TRBJ2-3
v_call: TRBV12-5
cdr3_aa: ASGLGTGAATSTDTQY

j_call: TRBJ2-2
v_call: TRBV7-3
cdr3_aa: ASSFSGRTGELF

j_call: TRBJ2-5
v_call: TRBV2
cdr3_aa: ASEAGERRETQY

j_call: TRBJ2-1
v_call: TRBV28
cdr3_aa: ASSFALNSYNEQF

j_call: TRBJ1-5
v_call: TRBV29-1
cdr3_aa: SARQDSNQPQH

j_call: TRBJ1-4
v_call: TRBV7-6
cdr3_aa: ASSSEISHSGDTNEKLF

j_call: TRBJ1-6
v_call: TRBV4-3
cdr3_aa: ASSQQGTYNSPLH

j_call: TRBJ2-7
v_call: TRBV27
cdr3_aa: ASRNLLAGDSAGEQY

j_call: TRBJ2-7
v_call: TRBV5-1
cdr3_aa: ASSLGPNREQY

j_call: TRBJ2-1
v_call: TRBV28
cdr3_aa: ASSAYNEQF

j_call: TRBJ1-1
v_call: TRBV18
cdr3_aa: ASSRGQSNTEAF

j_call: TRBJ2-2
v_call: TRBV7-7
cdr3_aa: ASSSHPGAGELF

j_call: TRBJ2-1
v_call: TRBV18
cdr3_aa: ASSPSGTLGNEQF

j_call: TRBJ1-5
v_call: TRBV7-9
cdr3_aa: ASGSGGDQPQH

j_call: TRBJ1-1
v_call: TRBV6-5
cdr3_aa: ASSPGAAGDFAAF